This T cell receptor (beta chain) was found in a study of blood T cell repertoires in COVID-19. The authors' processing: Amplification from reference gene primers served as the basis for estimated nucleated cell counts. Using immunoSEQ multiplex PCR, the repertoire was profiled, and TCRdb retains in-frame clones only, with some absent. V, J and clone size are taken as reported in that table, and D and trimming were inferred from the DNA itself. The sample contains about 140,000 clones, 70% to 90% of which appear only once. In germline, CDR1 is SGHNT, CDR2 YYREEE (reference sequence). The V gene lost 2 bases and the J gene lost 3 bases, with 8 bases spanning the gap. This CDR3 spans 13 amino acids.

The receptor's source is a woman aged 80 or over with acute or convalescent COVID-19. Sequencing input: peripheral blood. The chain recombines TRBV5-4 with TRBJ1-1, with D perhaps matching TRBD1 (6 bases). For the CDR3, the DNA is TGTGCCAGCAGCTTCAGGGGTTACACTGAAGCTTTCTTT. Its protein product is CASSFRGYTEAFF.